These 9 T cell receptor beta chains were sequenced from one sample in a study of radiotherapy plus CTLA-4 blockade in lung cancer. Method: immunoSEQ multiplex PCR; TCRdb's copy keeps in-frame clones and lacks some. The table includes roughly 92,000 clones, approximately 86% detected once. Here the sequenced sample was peripheral blood, taken from a patient treated with radiotherapy plus ipilimumab. Receptors originate from a human donor with non-small cell lung cancer who had a partial response to radiotherapy plus ipilimumab.

V is TRBV27 and J is TRBJ2-1; 7 nucleotides line up with TRBD2. CDR1 MNHEY and CDR2 SMNVEV come from the germline V gene (reference sequence). Trimming at V came to 3 bases and at J to 2 bases, leaving 4 bases not matched to a gene. The CDR3 has 15 amino acids. CDR3 sequence (DNA): TGTGCCAGCAGTTTCGGCGGGAGTCCCTACAATGAGCAGTTCTTC. Translation gives CASSFGGSPYNEQFF.

V is TRBV10-3 and J is TRBJ2-3; the match to TRBD1 covers 7 bases. The CDR3 totals 13 residues. The V gene end was trimmed by 7 bases and the J gene end by 8 bases; junction bases not matched to a gene: 9. Germline loops: CDR1 ENHRY, CDR2 SYGVKD. CDR3 nucleotides: TGTGCCATCAAGTCCGGGACAGCAGGTACGCAGTATTTT. It is translated as CAIKSGTAGTQYF.

The V and J genes are TRBV9 and TRBJ1-3; D is undetermined. Germline-derived CDR1 and CDR2 are SGDLS and YYNGEE. The CDR3 consists of 13 residues. Trimming took off 6 bases at V and 0 bases at J, with 7 bases between the two ends. CDR3 DNA sequence: TGTGCCAGCACCGCAGACTCTGGAAACACCATATATTTT. Protein sequence: CASTADSGNTIYF.

This chain uses TRBV19 with TRBJ2-7; TRBD2 is a possible D gene (6 bases). The CDR3 totals 13 residues. V lost 3 bases and J lost 4, with 10 bases in between. Germline loops: CDR1 LNHDA, CDR2 SQIVND (reference sequence). The CDR3 nucleotides are TGTGCCAGTAGTATCCCGGGGGTTTACGAGCAGTACGTC. The encoded protein is CASSIPGVYEQYV.

The chain combines TRBV19 with TRBJ2-1; 7 nucleotides align to TRBD2. With V trimmed by 7 bases and J by 3 bases, 12 bases remained unmatched. The germline gives CDR1 LNHDA, CDR2 SQIVND (reference sequence). This CDR3 has 16 amino acids. The chain's CDR3 is CASTKSGTTIYNEQFF. The CDR3 DNA sequence: TGTGCCAGTACTAAATCCGGGACTACCATCTACAATGAGCAGTTCTTC. Full variable domain (remainder filled in from reference TRBV19 and TRBJ2-1): DGGITQSPKYLFRKEGQNVTLSCEQNLNHDAMYWYRQDPGQGLRLIYYSQIVNDFQKGDIAEGYSVSREKKESFPLTVTSAQKNPTAFYLCASTKSGTTIYNEQFFGPGTRLTVL.

The chain is built from TRBV5-5 and TRBJ2-1; TRBD2 is a possible D gene (5 bases). Germline V gives CDR1 SGHKS, CDR2 YYEKEE (reference sequence). This CDR3 contains 14 residues. V was clipped by 0 bases and J by 8 bases, with 12 bases between them. The CDR3 sequence is CASSLVREGHEQFF. The DNA of the CDR3 is TGTGCCAGCAGCTTGGTCCGTGAGGGCCATGAGCAGTTCTTC.

This chain connects TRBV18 to TRBJ2-3; 10 bases agree with TRBD2. The CDR3 covers 15 residues. The germline V gene encodes CDR1 KGHSH and CDR2 LQKENI. The J segment lost 3 bases and the V segment lost 5 bases, leaving 5 bases of the junction unmatched. The CDR3 spells CASSGSGRVTDTQYF. CDR3 coding DNA: TGTGCCAGCTCAGGAAGCGGGAGGGTAACAGATACGCAGTATTTT.

The CDR3 DNA sequence: TGTGCCAGCAGCCTACCGGGACCAGGACAGAATCAGCCCCAGCATTTT. Translated, it gives CASSLPGPGQNQPQHF. The chain links TRBV6-6 to TRBJ1-5, with a tentative D call TRBD1 (6 bases). The germline CDR1 and CDR2 sequences are MNHNY and SVGAGI (reference sequence). The CDR3 covers 16 residues. V lost 6 bases, J lost 4 bases, and 19 bases lay in between.

Here the CDR3 reads CASSYSGTGNYEQYF. CDR3 nucleotide sequence: TGCGCCAGCAGTTACTCCGGGACAGGGAACTACGAGCAGTACTTC. The chain combines TRBV5-1 with TRBJ2-7; TRBD1 matches 9 bases. There are 15 residues in the CDR3. V shed 5 bases, J shed 3 bases, and the junction held 9 bases outside the gene matches. Germline values: CDR1 SGHRS, CDR2 YFSETQ.